This T cell receptor (beta chain) was profiled in a study of T cells in Graves' hyperthyroidism and ophthalmopathy. Study in general: Peripheral blood sampling occurred at initial diagnosis, before any treatment. Points from the study as a whole: Peripheral blood also featured most of the thyroid clonotypes expanded above 0.001.

The authors obtained PBMCs from around 10 ml of fresh peripheral blood. RNA transcripts provided the source from which TCR beta CDR3 regions were amplified. HTBI primers were used for first-round RT-PCR of the TCR CDR3. TCRdb independently ran MiXCR on the multiplex PCR reads; one entry per CDR3 protein. Found here are about 350,000 distinct CDR3 sequences, 15% to 20% of them singletons; the top ten hold about 16%. The CDR3 sequence is 14 residues long. From germline, CDR1 is MDHEN and CDR2 SYDVKM. Trimming took 7 bases from V and 6 from J; bases not matched to a gene: 11. At least ten counts were recorded for this clonotype. Its antigen is undetermined.

This chain joins TRBV28 and TRBJ2-7, with 8 bases that match TRBD2. The source of this sequence is a woman in her thirties or forties with Graves' ophthalmopathy. Sequencing was performed on blood. Written as DNA, the CDR3 is TGTGCCAGCACACTAACCGGGACTAGAAGCGAGCAGTACTTC. Translating gives CASTLTGTRSEQYF.